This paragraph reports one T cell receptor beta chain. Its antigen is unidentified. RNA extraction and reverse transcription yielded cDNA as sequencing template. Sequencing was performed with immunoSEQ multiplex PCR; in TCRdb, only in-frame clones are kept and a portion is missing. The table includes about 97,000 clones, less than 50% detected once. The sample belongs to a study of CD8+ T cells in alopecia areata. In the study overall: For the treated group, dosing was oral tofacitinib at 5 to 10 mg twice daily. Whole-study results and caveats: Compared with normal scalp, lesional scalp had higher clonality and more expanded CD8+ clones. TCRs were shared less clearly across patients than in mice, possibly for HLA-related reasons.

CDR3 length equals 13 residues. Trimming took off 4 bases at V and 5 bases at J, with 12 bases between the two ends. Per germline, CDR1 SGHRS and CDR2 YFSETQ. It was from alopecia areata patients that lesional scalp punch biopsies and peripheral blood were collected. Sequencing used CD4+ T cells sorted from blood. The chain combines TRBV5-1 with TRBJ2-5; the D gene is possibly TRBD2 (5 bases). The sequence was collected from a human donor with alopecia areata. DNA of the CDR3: TGCGCCAGCAGCGGGCCGACGGGGGAGACCCAGTACTTC. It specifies CASSGPTGETQYF.